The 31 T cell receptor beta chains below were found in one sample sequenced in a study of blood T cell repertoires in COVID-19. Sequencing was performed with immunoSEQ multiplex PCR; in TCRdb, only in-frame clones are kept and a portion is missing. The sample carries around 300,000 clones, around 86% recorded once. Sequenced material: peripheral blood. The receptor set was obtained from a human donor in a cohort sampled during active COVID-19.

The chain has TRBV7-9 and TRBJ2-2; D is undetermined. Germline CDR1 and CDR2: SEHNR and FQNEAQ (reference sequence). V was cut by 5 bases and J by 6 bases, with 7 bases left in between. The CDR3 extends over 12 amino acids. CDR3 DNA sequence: TGTGCCAGCAGCCCGTTATCCGGGGAGCTGTTTTTT. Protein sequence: CASSPLSGELFF.

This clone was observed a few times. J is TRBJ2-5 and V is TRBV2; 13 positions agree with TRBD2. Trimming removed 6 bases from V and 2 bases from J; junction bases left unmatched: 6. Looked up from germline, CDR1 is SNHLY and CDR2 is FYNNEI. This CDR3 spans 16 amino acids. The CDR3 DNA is TGTGCCAGCAGCCGCGGGACTAGCGGGGTTCAAGAGACCCAGTACTTC. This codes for CASSRGTSGVQETQYF.

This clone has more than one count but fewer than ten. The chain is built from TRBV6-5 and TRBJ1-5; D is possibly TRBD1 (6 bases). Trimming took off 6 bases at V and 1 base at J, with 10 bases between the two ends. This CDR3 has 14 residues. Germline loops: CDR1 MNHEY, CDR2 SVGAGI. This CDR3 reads CASRTQGSNQPQHF. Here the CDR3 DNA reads TGTGCCAGCAGGACACAGGGAAGCAATCAGCCCCAGCATTTT.

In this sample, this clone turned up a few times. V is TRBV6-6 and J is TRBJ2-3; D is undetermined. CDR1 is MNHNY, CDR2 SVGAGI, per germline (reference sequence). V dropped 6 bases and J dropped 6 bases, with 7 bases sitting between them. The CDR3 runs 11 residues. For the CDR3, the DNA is TGTGCCAGCAGCCCCTCCGATACGCAGTATTTT. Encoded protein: CASSPSDTQYF.

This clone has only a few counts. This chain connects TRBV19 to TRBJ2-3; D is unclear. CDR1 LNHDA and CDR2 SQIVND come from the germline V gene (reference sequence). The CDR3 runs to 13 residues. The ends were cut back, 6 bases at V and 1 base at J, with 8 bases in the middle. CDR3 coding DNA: TGTGCCAGTAGGGCAGGTGGCACAGATACGCAGTATTTT. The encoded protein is CASRAGGTDTQYF.

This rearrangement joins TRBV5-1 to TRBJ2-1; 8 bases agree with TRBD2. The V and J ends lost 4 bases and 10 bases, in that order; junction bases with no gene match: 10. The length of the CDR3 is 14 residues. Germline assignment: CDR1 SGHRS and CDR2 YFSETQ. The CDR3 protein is CASSRIAGNREQFF. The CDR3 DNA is TGCGCCAGCAGCCGCATAGCGGGAAACAGAGAGCAGTTCTTC.

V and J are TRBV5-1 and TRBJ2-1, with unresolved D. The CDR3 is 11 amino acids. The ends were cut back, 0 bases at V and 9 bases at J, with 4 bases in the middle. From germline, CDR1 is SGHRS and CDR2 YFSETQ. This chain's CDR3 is CASSLDGEQFF. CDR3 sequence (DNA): TGCGCCAGCAGCTTGGACGGTGAGCAGTTCTTC.

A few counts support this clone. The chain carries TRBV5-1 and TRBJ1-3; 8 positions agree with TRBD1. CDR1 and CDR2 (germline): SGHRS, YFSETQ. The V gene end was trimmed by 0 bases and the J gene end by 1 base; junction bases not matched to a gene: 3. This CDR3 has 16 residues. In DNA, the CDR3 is TGCGCCAGCAGCTTGGGACAGGGGTTTTCTGGAAACACCATATATTTT. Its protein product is CASSLGQGFSGNTIYF.

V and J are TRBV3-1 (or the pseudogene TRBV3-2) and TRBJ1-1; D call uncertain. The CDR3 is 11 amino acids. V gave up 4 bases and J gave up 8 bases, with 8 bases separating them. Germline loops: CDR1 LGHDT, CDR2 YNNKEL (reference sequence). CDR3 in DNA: TGTGCCAGCAGCCCGGGTAGAGAAGCTTTCTTT. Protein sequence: CASSPGREAFF.

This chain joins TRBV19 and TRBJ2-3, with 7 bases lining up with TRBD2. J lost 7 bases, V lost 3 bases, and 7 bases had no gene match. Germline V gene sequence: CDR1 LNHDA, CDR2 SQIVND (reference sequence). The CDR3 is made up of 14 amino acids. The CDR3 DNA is TGTGCCAGTAGTATGGGCAGCGGGAAAAATACGCAGTATTTT. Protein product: CASSMGSGKNTQYF.

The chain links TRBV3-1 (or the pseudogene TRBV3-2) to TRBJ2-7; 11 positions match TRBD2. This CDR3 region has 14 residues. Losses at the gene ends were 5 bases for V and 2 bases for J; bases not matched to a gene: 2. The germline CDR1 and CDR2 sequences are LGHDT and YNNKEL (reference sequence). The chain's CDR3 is CASSKTSGTYEQYF. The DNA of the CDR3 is TGTGCCAGCAGCAAGACTAGCGGGACCTACGAGCAGTACTTC.

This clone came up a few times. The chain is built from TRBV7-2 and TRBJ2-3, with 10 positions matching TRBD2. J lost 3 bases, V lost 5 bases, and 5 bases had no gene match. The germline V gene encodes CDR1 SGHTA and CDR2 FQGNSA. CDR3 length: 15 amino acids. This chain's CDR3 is CASSKSSGSTDTQYF. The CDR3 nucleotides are TGTGCCAGCAGCAAATCTAGCGGGAGTACAGATACGCAGTATTTT.

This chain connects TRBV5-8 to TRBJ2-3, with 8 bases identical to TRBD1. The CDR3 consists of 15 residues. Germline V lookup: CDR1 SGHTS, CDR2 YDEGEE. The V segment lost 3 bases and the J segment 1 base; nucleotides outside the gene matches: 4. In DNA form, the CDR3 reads TGTGCCAGCAGCTCGGGACAGGTGGGCACAGATACGCAGTATTTT. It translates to CASSSGQVGTDTQYF.

For the CDR3, the DNA is TGCGCCAGCAGCCAAGGGCTAGCGGGAGGTCAAAATGAGCAGTTCTTC. Residues: CASSQGLAGGQNEQFF. This chain links TRBV4-1 with TRBJ2-1; 11 bases map to TRBD2. After removal of 1 base from V and 7 bases from J, the junction contained 6 bases not matched to a gene. The CDR3 extends over 16 amino acids. From germline, CDR1 is MGHRA and CDR2 YSYEKL.

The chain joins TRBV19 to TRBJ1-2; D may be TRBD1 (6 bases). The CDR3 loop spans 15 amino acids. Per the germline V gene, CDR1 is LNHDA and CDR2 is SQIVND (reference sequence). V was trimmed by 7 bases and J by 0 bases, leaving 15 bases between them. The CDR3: CASTNRQAANYGYTF. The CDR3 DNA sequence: TGTGCCAGTACCAATAGACAGGCAGCTAACTATGGCTACACCTTC.

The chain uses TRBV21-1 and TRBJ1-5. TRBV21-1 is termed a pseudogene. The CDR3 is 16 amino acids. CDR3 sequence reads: CASSKKGGRLDQPQHF. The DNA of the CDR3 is TGTGCCAGCAGCAAAAAGGGGGGGAGGTTGGATCAGCCCCAGCATTTT.

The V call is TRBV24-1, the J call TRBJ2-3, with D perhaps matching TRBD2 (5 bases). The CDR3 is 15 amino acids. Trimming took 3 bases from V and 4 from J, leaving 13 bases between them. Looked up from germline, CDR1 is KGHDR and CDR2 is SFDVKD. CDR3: CATSDPRTRADTQYF. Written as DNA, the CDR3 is TGTGCCACCAGTGATCCTAGGACGAGGGCAGATACGCAGTATTTT.

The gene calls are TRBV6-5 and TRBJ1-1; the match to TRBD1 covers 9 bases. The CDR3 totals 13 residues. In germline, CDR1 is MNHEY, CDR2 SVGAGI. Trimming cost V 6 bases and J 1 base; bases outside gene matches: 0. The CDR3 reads CASRDRGNTEAFF. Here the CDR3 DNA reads TGTGCCAGCAGGGACAGGGGGAACACTGAAGCTTTCTTT.

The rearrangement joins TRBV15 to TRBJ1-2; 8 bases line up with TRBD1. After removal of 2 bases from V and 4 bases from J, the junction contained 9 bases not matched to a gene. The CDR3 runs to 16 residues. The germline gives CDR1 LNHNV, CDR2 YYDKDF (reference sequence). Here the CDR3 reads CATSRQGAGGIYGYTF. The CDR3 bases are TGTGCCACCAGCAGACAGGGGGCGGGTGGCATCTATGGCTACACCTTC.

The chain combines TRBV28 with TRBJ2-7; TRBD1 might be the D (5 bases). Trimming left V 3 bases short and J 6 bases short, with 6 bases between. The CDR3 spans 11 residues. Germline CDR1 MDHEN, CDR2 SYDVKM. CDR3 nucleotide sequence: TGTGCCAGCAGTTTCGACAGCGAGCAGTACTTC. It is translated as CASSFDSEQYF.

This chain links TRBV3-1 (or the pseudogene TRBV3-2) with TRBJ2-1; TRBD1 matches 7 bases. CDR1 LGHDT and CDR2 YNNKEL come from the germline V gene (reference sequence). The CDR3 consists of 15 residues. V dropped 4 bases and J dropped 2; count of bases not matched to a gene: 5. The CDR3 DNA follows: TGTGCCAGCAGCCTAGAGGGACAGCCCTACAATGAGCAGTTCTTC. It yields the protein CASSLEGQPYNEQFF.

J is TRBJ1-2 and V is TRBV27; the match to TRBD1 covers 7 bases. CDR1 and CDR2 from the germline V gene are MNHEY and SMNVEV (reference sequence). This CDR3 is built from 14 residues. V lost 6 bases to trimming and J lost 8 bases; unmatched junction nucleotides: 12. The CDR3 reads CASRGTAKRGGYTF. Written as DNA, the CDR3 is TGTGCCAGCAGGGGGACAGCGAAGAGGGGAGGCTACACCTTC.

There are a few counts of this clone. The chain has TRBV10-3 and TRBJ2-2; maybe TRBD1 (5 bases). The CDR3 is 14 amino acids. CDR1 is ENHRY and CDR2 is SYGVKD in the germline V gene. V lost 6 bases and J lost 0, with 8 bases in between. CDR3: CAIRDISNTGELFF. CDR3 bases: TGTGCCATCAGGGACATCTCGAACACCGGGGAGCTGTTTTTT.

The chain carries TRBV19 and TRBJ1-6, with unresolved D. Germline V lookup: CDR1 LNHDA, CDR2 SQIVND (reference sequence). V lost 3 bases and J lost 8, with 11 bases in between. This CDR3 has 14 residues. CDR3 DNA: TGTGCCAGTAGTATGCAGGTAGTGGATTCACCCCTCCACTTT. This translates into CASSMQVVDSPLHF.

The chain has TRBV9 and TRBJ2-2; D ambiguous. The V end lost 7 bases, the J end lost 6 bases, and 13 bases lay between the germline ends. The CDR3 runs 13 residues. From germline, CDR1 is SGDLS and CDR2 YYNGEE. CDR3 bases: TGTGCCAGCTCGGAAGCTAGGCCCGGGGAGCTGTTTTTT. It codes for CASSEARPGELFF.

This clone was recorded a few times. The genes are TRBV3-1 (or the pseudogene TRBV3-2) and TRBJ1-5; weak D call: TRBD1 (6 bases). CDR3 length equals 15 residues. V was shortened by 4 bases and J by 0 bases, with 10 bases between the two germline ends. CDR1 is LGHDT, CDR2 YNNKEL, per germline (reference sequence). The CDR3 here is CASSLGQSSNQPQHF. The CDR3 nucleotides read TGTGCCAGCAGCCTAGGACAGTCTAGCAATCAGCCCCAGCATTTT.

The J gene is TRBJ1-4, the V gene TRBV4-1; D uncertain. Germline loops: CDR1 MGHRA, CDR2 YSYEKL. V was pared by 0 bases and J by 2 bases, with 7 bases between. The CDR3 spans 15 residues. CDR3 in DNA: TGCGCCAGCAGCCAAGATCCCCAGACTAATGAAAAACTGTTTTTT. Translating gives CASSQDPQTNEKLFF.

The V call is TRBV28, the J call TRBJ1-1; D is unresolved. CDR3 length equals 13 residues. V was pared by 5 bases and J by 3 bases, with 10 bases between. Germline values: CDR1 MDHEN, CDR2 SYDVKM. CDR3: CASSRGSDTEAFF. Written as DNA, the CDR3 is TGTGCCAGCAGTCGAGGGTCTGACACTGAAGCTTTCTTT.

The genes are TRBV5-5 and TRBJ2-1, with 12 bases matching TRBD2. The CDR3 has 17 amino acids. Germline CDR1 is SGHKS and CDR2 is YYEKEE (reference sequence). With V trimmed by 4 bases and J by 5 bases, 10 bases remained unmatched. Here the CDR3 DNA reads TGTGCCAGCAGCGATATCCTGACTAGCGGGAGAGACAATGAGCAGTTCTTC. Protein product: CASSDILTSGRDNEQFF.

CDR3 nucleotide sequence: TGTGCCAGCAGCTTAGAGCCGCTCTCATCTGGAAACACCATATATTTT. Its translation is CASSLEPLSSGNTIYF. This rearrangement joins TRBV7-6 to TRBJ1-3; D remains unclear. V was shortened by 1 base and J by 1 base, with 11 bases between the two germline ends. This CDR3 region has 16 residues. Germline CDR1 is SGHVS and CDR2 is FNYEAQ.

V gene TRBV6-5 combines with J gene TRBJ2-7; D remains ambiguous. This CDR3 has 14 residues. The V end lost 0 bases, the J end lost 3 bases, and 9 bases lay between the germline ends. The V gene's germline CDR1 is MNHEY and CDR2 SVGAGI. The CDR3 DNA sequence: TGTGCCAGCAGTTACTCGATGCAGGTCTACGAGCAGTACTTC. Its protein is CASSYSMQVYEQYF.